This T cell receptor (beta chain) was documented in a study of T-cell memory formation after mild COVID-19. This clonotype has more than one count but fewer than ten. With V trimmed by 0 bases and J by 3 bases, 5 bases remained unmatched. This CDR3 has 15 residues. CDR1 and CDR2 (germline): MNHEY, SVGAGI. TCRdb recomputed calls from the 5' RACE reads with MiXCR, one row per CDR3 protein. The sample has just under 350,000 distinct CDR3 sequences; around 13% are singletons. The chain carries TRBV6-5 and TRBJ2-7; 7 positions agree with TRBD1. Sequencing was performed on PBMCs or a T cell subset sorted from them (not recorded which). This sequence originates from a young man who had mild COVID-19 (a few samples of this study predate the infection). Cell type and time point are not known. DNA of the CDR3: TGTGCCAGCAGTTACTCGGGACAGTGGAACTACGAGCAGTACTTC. This sequence encodes CASSYSGQWNYEQYF.